This is a list of T cell receptor beta chains from one sample in a study of blood T cell repertoires in COVID-19. Libraries were prepared by immunoSEQ multiplex PCR; TCRdb keeps only in-frame clonotypes and omits some of them. The table includes 130,000 to 150,000 clones, around 85% detected once. Sequenced input: peripheral blood. The origin of the receptors is a woman in her forties with active or convalescent COVID-19. Each CDR3 is given with its conserved first and last residue. D genes are given only for firm matches. Clone sizes are given selectively: once, few, many, or a class where the clone is expanded.

J	V	D	size	CDR3
TRBJ1-3	TRBV28	NA	NA	CASSLALDRPLAGNTIYF
TRBJ2-4	TRBV12-5	TRBD2	NA	CASGPLRGGEYF
TRBJ2-3	TRBV9	TRBD2	NA	CASSVGLAGAPFTDTQYF
TRBJ2-3	TRBV10-1	TRBD2	NA	CASSDISGATDTQYF
TRBJ1-6	TRBV27	TRBD1	NA	CASSSPGQGIGWADSPLHF
TRBJ1-5	TRBV2	NA	NA	CASSVTGTNQPQHF
TRBJ1-5	TRBV28	NA	NA	CASSLGAGNQPQHF
TRBJ1-2	TRBV6-1	TRBD1	NA	CASSETTGDGYTF
TRBJ2-7	TRBV30	TRBD1	NA	CAWSPQGYEQYF
TRBJ1-3	TRBV9	TRBD1	NA	CASSSGTGVGNTIYF
TRBJ2-7	TRBV5-6	TRBD1	many	CASSLPGQGVYEQYF
TRBJ1-5	TRBV19	TRBD1	NA	CASSPGQGAHQPQHF
TRBJ2-5	TRBV11-2	NA	NA	CASSAQGGLIQETQYF
TRBJ1-5	TRBV30	NA	NA	CAWSELSGQPQHF
TRBJ2-1	TRBV7-8	TRBD2	NA	CASSLAKREGLRSSYNEQFF
TRBJ1-1	TRBV9	TRBD1	NA	CASSVAPSRTGRNTEAFF
TRBJ2-3	TRBV27	TRBD1	NA	CASSLTGGYTDTQYF
TRBJ1-1	TRBV19	TRBD1	NA	CASIPGGQGMNTEAFF
TRBJ2-7	TRBV18	NA	NA	CASSLIGGTPYEQYF
TRBJ1-2	TRBV28	NA	NA	CASSPGPLPSSGYTF
TRBJ2-7	TRBV5-6	NA	NA	CASSKGRQAGAYEQYF
TRBJ2-3	TRBV7-8	NA	once	CASSWTTRSTDTQYF
TRBJ1-5	TRBV3-1/TRBV3-2	TRBD1	NA	CASSRRLPGQSNQPQHF
TRBJ2-7	TRBV27	NA	few	CASSLGQFSYEQYF
TRBJ2-2	TRBV4-2	TRBD1	NA	CASSQAGTANTGELFF
TRBJ2-1	TRBV19	TRBD2	NA	CASSTLAGGRLEQFF
TRBJ1-1	TRBV14	NA	few	CASSQDWGHLNTEAFF
TRBJ1-1	TRBV5-1	NA	NA	CASSWEGVNTEAFF
TRBJ2-1	TRBV7-8	NA	once	CASSSKEQGYRYNEQFF
TRBJ2-7	TRBV7-6	TRBD1	NA	CASSRLPGQGFSYEQYF
TRBJ2-7	TRBV5-1	NA	NA	CASSPTGDFSYEQYF
TRBJ2-7	TRBV5-1	TRBD1	NA	CASRDPGQVAYEQYF
TRBJ1-1	TRBV7-2	NA	NA	CASSPPRNTEAFF
TRBJ1-2	TRBV18	NA	NA	CASSPGGNYGYTF
TRBJ1-6	TRBV14	NA	few	CASAGWTGNSPLHF
TRBJ2-3	TRBV7-2	NA	once	CASSLNRVGTDTQYF
TRBJ1-4	TRBV10-1	NA	NA	CASRSTTGKNEKLFF
TRBJ1-2	TRBV19	NA	NA	CASSVSQGLSYTF
TRBJ1-5	TRBV19	NA	NA	CASSIRSYSNQPQHF
TRBJ1-6	TRBV6-1	TRBD1	NA	CASSERDRGVAIGNSPLHF
TRBJ1-2	TRBV27	TRBD1	NA	CASHPQGGNYGYTF